Below are 32 T cell receptor beta chains sequenced from a single sample in a study of cytomegalovirus exposure and HLA in healthy donors. PCR primers comprised 60 Vbeta and 13 Jbeta primers. Generated by immunoSEQ multiplex PCR, the TCRdb table keeps only in-frame clones and is missing some. The sample shows 90,000 to 100,000 clones, more than 60% of them seen only once. Sequencing was carried out using PBMCs. These receptors were collected from a man aged 55 to 69 in good health and CMV-seropositive.

This clone was detected ten times or more. The CDR3 loop reads CASSDDRVLNTIYF. The CDR3 nucleotides read TGTGCCAGCAGTGACGACAGGGTACTGAACACCATATATTTT. The chain is built from TRBV2 and TRBJ1-3; 7 nucleotides match TRBD1. In germline, CDR1 is SNHLY, CDR2 FYNNEI. The CDR3 covers 14 residues. V was pared by 3 bases and J by 7 bases, with 6 bases of the junction left unmatched.

This clone was seen a handful of times. The chain uses TRBV2 and TRBJ1-1; no definite D call. V gave up 6 bases and J gave up 1 base, with 6 bases separating them. Germline V gene sequence: CDR1 SNHLY, CDR2 FYNNEI. The CDR3 has 12 amino acids. The chain's CDR3 is CASSGANTEAFF. CDR3 sequence (DNA): TGTGCCAGCAGCGGAGCGAACACTGAAGCTTTCTTT.

This clone was counted once. V usage is TRBV6-5 and J usage is TRBJ2-7; 7 positions match TRBD1. J lost 5 bases, V lost 8 bases, and 9 bases had no gene match. The CDR3 is 13 amino acids. The V gene's germline CDR1 is MNHEY and CDR2 SVGAGI. CDR3 bases: TGTGCCAGCCTTGACAGGGCCCGAAACGAGCAGTACTTC. This translates into CASLDRARNEQYF.

A few counts support this clone. The chain uses TRBV14 and TRBJ2-5; D might be TRBD1 (6 bases). Near its end, the DNA agrees better with TRBJ2-7, so the J call may be wrong. Germline CDR1 reads SGHDN; CDR2 reads FVKESK. The CDR3 loop spans 13 amino acids. This chain's CDR3 is CASSLDRRYEQYF. For the CDR3, the DNA is TGTGCCAGCAGCCTCGACAGGCGTTACGAGCAGTACTTC.

This chain uses TRBV7-2 with TRBJ2-3; no clear D gene. V was pared by 1 base and J by 3 bases, with 11 bases between. This CDR3 has 15 amino acids. Germline V gene lookup returns CDR1 SGHTA and CDR2 FQGNSA. This CDR3 reads CASSLVPLATDTQYF. In DNA, the CDR3 is TGTGCCAGCAGCTTAGTCCCACTTGCTACAGATACGCAGTATTTT. Full variable domain (rest looked up from reference TRBV7-2 and TRBJ2-3): GAGVSQSPSNKVTEKGKDVELRCDPISGHTALYWYRQSLGQGLEFLIYFQGNSAPDKSGLPSDRFSAERTGGSVSTLTIQRTQQEDSAVYLCASSLVPLATDTQYFGPGTRLTVL.

This clone came up once. The rearrangement joins TRBV18 to TRBJ2-5; perhaps TRBD2 as D (5 bases). The CDR3 extends over 16 amino acids. V was cut by 0 bases and J by 5 bases, with 16 bases left in between. Germline CDR1 is KGHSH and CDR2 is LQKENI. The CDR3 nucleotides are TGTGCCAGCTCACCACCCGGAGGACTTTCGGATGAGACCCAGTACTTC. Its translation is CASSPPGGLSDETQYF.

This sequence joins TRBV7-9 and TRBJ2-7; a possible D gene is TRBD1 (6 bases). Germline CDR1 SEHNR, CDR2 FQNEAQ (reference sequence). CDR3 length: 13 amino acids. V was shortened by 5 bases and J by 2 bases, with 10 bases between the two germline ends. CDR3 amino acids: CASSQQGAYEQYF. The CDR3 bases are TGTGCCAGCAGCCAACAGGGAGCCTACGAGCAGTACTTC.

J is TRBJ2-7 and V is TRBV5-1; 8 nucleotides align to TRBD1. This CDR3 spans 15 amino acids. From germline, CDR1 is SGHRS and CDR2 YFSETQ. The V gene end was trimmed by 4 bases and the J gene end by 4 bases; junction bases not matched to a gene: 10. The DNA of the CDR3 is TGCGCCAGCAGCCTAGGACAGGGTTTATCTTACGAGCAGTACTTC. It translates to CASSLGQGLSYEQYF.

The chain uses TRBV7-2 and TRBJ2-5; D gene uncertain. Trimming took off 1 base at V and 0 bases at J, with 12 bases between the two ends. Per the germline V gene, CDR1 is SGHTA and CDR2 is FQGNSA. The CDR3 loop spans 16 amino acids. The CDR3 DNA sequence: TGTGCCAGCAGCTTAGGCACGGGTTCGTACCAAGAGACCCAGTACTTC. Translating gives CASSLGTGSYQETQYF.

V and J are TRBV5-6 and TRBJ2-7; no reliable D call. The CDR3 sequence is 16 residues long. Germline assignment: CDR1 SGHDT and CDR2 YYEEEE. Trimming shortened V by 4 bases and J by 0 bases, and 17 bases separated the two germline ends. DNA of the CDR3: TGTGCCAGCAGCCTGTCAGGTTGGGTGAACTCCTACGAGCAGTACTTC. Protein: CASSLSGWVNSYEQYF.

The chain links TRBV5-1 to TRBJ1-1, with a weak D call TRBD1 (6 bases). V lost 0 bases to trimming and J lost 1 base, with 7 bases between them. The V gene's germline CDR1 is SGHRS and CDR2 YFSETQ. This CDR3 has 14 amino acids. CDR3 coding DNA: TGCGCCAGCAGCTTGGACAGGGCGAACACTGAAGCTTTCTTT. Protein sequence: CASSLDRANTEAFF.

The V gene is TRBV5-1, the J gene TRBJ1-4; no clear D gene. V was clipped by 6 bases and J by 10 bases, with 19 bases between them. The CDR3 is made up of 14 amino acids. From germline, CDR1 is SGHRS and CDR2 YFSETQ. The CDR3 bases are TGCGCCAGCACGGCTCTAGGGAGGTCGGGAAAACTGTTTTTT. Residues: CASTALGRSGKLFF.

The chain has TRBV27 and TRBJ1-2, with D uncertain. The CDR3 length is 13 residues. V was pared by 4 bases and J by 7 bases, with 13 bases between. CDR1 and CDR2 (germline): MNHEY, SMNVEV (reference sequence). CDR3 sequence reads: CASSSVLAGGYTF. The CDR3 DNA reads as TGTGCCAGCAGTTCCGTTTTGGCTGGTGGCTACACCTTC.

This clone has a handful of counts. The genes are TRBV11-1 and TRBJ2-7; D perhaps matches TRBD1 (6 bases). The germline V and J ends were trimmed by 5 bases and 5 bases, with 10 bases remaining between them. The CDR3 totals 12 residues. The germline CDR1 and CDR2 sequences are SGHAT and FQDESV (reference sequence). In nucleotides, the CDR3 is TGTGCCAGCAGCCCAGGGGAACACGAGCAGTACTTC. Translation: CASSPGEHEQYF.

This clone occurred a few times. CDR3 nucleotide sequence: TGTGCCAGCAGCCGTACAGCTCCAACTAATGAAAAACTGTTTTTT. Its translation: CASSRTAPTNEKLFF. The chain links TRBV16 to TRBJ1-4; D unclear. The V gene's germline CDR1 is KGHSY and CDR2 FQNENV. V gave up 4 bases and J gave up 0 bases, with 9 bases separating them. CDR3 size: 15 residues. The full variable domain, with the rest looked up from reference TRBV16 and TRBJ1-4, is GEEVAQTPKHLVRGEGQKAKLYCAPIKGHSYVFWYQQVLKNEFKFLISFQNENVFDETGMPKERFSAKCLPNSPCSLEIQATKLEDSAVYFCASSRTAPTNEKLFFGSGTQLSVL.

There are a few counts of this clone. This chain joins TRBV10-2 and TRBJ2-7; TRBD1 is a possible D gene (6 bases). V was cut by 7 bases and J by 4 bases, with 20 bases left in between. The CDR3 length is 15 residues. Per germline, CDR1 WSHSY and CDR2 SAAADI. The CDR3 sequence is CASINPRDTSYEQYF. CDR3 DNA sequence: TGCGCCAGCATCAACCCCCGGGACACGTCTTACGAGCAGTACTTC.

This clone was observed a single time. The J gene is TRBJ2-6, the V gene TRBV7-2; maybe TRBD1 (6 bases). From germline, CDR1 is SGHTA and CDR2 FQGNSA. Between the trimmed V and J ends, which lost 5 bases and 0 bases, there was a span of 11 bases. The CDR3 contains 16 residues. Here the CDR3 reads CASSLPQGSGANVLTF. The CDR3, as DNA: TGTGCCAGCAGCCTTCCACAGGGCTCTGGGGCCAACGTCCTGACTTTC.

In its sample, this clone was seen many times. V gene TRBV30 combines with J gene TRBJ2-1; D is possibly TRBD1 (6 bases). The germline V gene encodes CDR1 GTSNPN and CDR2 SVGIG (reference sequence). V lost 6 bases and J 0 bases, leaving 12 bases between the germline ends. This CDR3 contains 14 residues. In nucleotides, the CDR3 is TGTGCCTGTCAGACAGGTAGCTCCTACAATGAGCAGTTCTTC. Protein: CACQTGSSYNEQFF.

The chain is built from TRBV4-1 and TRBJ2-3; D unclear. Trimming removed 1 base from V and 3 bases from J, with 11 bases in between. The CDR3 spans 15 residues. Per the germline V gene, CDR1 is MGHRA and CDR2 is YSYEKL. CDR3 bases: TGCGCCAGCAGCCAAGTGGGCGCAGGTACAGATACGCAGTATTTT. Translation: CASSQVGAGTDTQYF.

The chain links TRBV12-5 to TRBJ2-3; 8 positions match TRBD2. CDR3 length equals 18 residues. Germline values: CDR1 LGHNT, CDR2 FRNRAP. Germline trimming cut 2 bases from V and 2 bases from J; bases unmatched to any gene: 12. The CDR3 loop is CASGLNPKAGGDTDTQYF. CDR3 sequence (DNA): TGTGCTAGTGGTTTGAACCCCAAGGCCGGGGGGGACACAGATACGCAGTATTTT.

The rearrangement uses TRBV6-1 and TRBJ2-3; TRBD2 matches at 10 bases. Germline values: CDR1 MNHNS, CDR2 SASEGT. V lost 3 bases and J lost 3; bases outside the gene matches: 3. The CDR3 is 15 amino acids. DNA of the CDR3: TGTGCCAGCAGTGATTCTAGCGGGGGAACAGATACGCAGTATTTT. Amino acids: CASSDSSGGTDTQYF.

The chain has TRBV5-4 and TRBJ2-2, with TRBD1 matching 7 bases. Looked up from germline, CDR1 is SGHNT and CDR2 is YYREEE (reference sequence). This CDR3 has 16 residues. V trimming: 0 bases; J trimming: 1 base; junction bases outside the gene matches: 3. This CDR3 reads CASSLARTGNTGELFF. The CDR3 DNA sequence: TGTGCCAGCAGCTTGGCTCGGACAGGGAACACCGGGGAGCTGTTTTTT.

This rearrangement joins TRBV5-4 to TRBJ2-3; 7 bases are a match to TRBD1. This CDR3 spans 16 amino acids. Germline CDR1 reads SGHNT; CDR2 reads YYREEE (reference sequence). V was pared by 4 bases and J by 1 base, with 9 bases of the junction left unmatched. This CDR3 reads CASSLTGLMGTDTQYF. In DNA, the CDR3 is TGTGCCAGCAGCCTGACAGGGCTCATGGGCACAGATACGCAGTATTTT.

The chain recombines TRBV6-1 with TRBJ2-5, with 8 bases identical to TRBD1. Germline V gives CDR1 MNHNS, CDR2 SASEGT. The ends lost 3 bases at V and 3 bases at J; junction bases unmatched: 9. This CDR3 contains 16 residues. CDR3 DNA: TGTGCCAGCAGTGATTCGTGGACAGGGTACGAAGAGACCCAGTACTTC. Encoded protein: CASSDSWTGYEETQYF.

The chain is built from TRBV27 and TRBJ1-6, with TRBD1 matching 7 bases. The V gene end was trimmed by 6 bases and the J gene end by 8 bases; junction bases not matched to a gene: 13. Germline CDR1 reads MNHEY; CDR2 reads SMNVEV (reference sequence). This CDR3 is built from 16 residues. CDR3 loop: CASRRDRVGWYSPLHF. Here the CDR3 DNA reads TGTGCCAGCAGACGCGACAGGGTTGGGTGGTATTCACCCCTCCACTTT.

CDR3 residues: CASSPLGASSGANVLTF. The CDR3 bases are TGTGCCAGCTCACCACTGGGGGCTTCCTCTGGGGCCAACGTCCTGACTTTC. V is TRBV18 and J is TRBJ2-6, with a tentative D call TRBD1 (6 bases). V gave up 1 base and J gave up 0 bases, with 10 bases separating them. This CDR3 region has 17 residues. CDR1 is KGHSH, CDR2 LQKENI, per germline.

The chain uses TRBV6-6 and TRBJ2-7; 9 bases map to TRBD2. Trimming took 3 bases from V and 2 from J; bases not matched to a gene: 5. Germline CDR1 reads MNHNY; CDR2 reads SVGAGI (reference sequence). The CDR3 consists of 15 residues. CDR3 loop: CASSYAGGGAYEQYF. CDR3 nucleotide sequence: TGTGCCAGCAGTTATGCGGGGGGGGGCGCCTACGAGCAGTACTTC.

With regard to this clone: Additional DNA sequences in this sample encode the identical CDR3. V is TRBV21-1 and J is TRBJ2-7; the tabulated D call, TRBD1, remains unverified against the DNA. TRBV21-1 is classified as a pseudogene. The CDR3 runs 14 residues. The CDR3 DNA is TGTGCCGGACCCCACAGGGCCTTAACCTACGAGCAGTATTTC. Its protein is CAGPHRALTYEQYF.

Here the CDR3 reads CASSQERFSYSPLHF. The CDR3 nucleotides are TGCGCCAGCAGCCAAGAACGGTTTAGCTATTCACCCCTCCACTTT. This sequence joins TRBV4-3 and TRBJ1-6; D is uncertain. Germline values: CDR1 LGHNA, CDR2 YSLEER. The CDR3 consists of 15 residues. Trimming shortened V by 0 bases and J by 8 bases, and 11 bases separated the two germline ends.

This clone appeared a single time. The V and J genes are TRBV30 and TRBJ2-6; 9 nucleotides line up with TRBD1. This CDR3 is 18 amino acids long. The junction had 11 bases not matched to a gene; V was cut back by 5 bases and J by 0 bases. Looked up from germline, CDR1 is GTSNPN and CDR2 is SVGIG (reference sequence). The CDR3 sequence is CAWDMPGQGISGANVLTF. The CDR3 bases are TGTGCCTGGGACATGCCGGGACAGGGAATCTCTGGGGCCAACGTCCTGACTTTC.

This chain connects TRBV19 to TRBJ2-7; a weak D match, TRBD1 (5 bases). Trimming left V 2 bases short and J 0 bases short, with 11 bases between. The CDR3 runs 15 residues. Germline CDR1 reads LNHDA; CDR2 reads SQIVND (reference sequence). The CDR3 DNA is TGTGCCAGTAGTATAAAAGGCGACAGCTCCTACGAGCAGTACTTC. This sequence encodes CASSIKGDSSYEQYF.

This clone was detected only a few times. This chain connects TRBV7-6 to TRBJ1-1; D is undetermined. Trimming stripped 1 base from V and 6 bases from J, with 9 bases between. This CDR3 has 13 amino acids. Germline V gene data show CDR1 as SGHVS and CDR2 as FNYEAQ. CDR3 residues: CASSLEVTAEAFF. In DNA, the CDR3 is TGTGCCAGCAGCTTAGAGGTTACAGCTGAAGCTTTCTTT.